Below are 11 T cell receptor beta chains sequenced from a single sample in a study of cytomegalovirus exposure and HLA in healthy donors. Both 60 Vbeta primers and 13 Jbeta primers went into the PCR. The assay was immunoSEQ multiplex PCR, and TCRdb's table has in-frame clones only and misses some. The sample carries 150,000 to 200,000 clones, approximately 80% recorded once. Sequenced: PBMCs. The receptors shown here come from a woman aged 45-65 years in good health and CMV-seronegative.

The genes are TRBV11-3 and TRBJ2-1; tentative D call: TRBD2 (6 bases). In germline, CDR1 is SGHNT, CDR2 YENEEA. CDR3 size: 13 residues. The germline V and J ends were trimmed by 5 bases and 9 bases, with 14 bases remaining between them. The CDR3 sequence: CASSQAGGTEQFF. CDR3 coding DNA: TGTGCCAGCAGCCAAGCGGGTGGCACTGAGCAGTTCTTC.

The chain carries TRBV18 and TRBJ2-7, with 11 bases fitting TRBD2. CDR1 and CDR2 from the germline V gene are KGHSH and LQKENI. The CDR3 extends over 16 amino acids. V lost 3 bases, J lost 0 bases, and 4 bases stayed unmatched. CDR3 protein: CASSPYSGGASYEQYF. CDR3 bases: TGTGCCAGCTCACCTTATAGCGGGGGGGCCTCCTACGAGCAGTACTTC.

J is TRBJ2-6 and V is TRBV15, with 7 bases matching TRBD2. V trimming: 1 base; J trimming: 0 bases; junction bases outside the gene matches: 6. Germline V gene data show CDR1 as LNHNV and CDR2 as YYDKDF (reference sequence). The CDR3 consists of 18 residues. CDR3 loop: CATSRGTSAYSGANVLTF. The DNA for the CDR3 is TGTGCCACCAGCAGAGGTACTAGCGCCTACTCTGGGGCCAACGTCCTGACTTTC.

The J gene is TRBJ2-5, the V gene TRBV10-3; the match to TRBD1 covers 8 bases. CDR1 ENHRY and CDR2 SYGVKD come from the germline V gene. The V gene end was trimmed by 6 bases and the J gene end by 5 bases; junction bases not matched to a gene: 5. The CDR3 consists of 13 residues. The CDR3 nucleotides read TGTGCCATCAGGGGACAGGTAGGGGAGACCCAGTACTTC. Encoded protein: CAIRGQVGETQYF.

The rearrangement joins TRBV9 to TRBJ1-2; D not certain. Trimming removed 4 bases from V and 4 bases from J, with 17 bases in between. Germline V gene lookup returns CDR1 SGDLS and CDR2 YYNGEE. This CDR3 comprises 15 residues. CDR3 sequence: CASSSETPFIYGYTF. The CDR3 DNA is TGTGCCAGCAGCTCCGAGACACCATTTATCTATGGCTACACCTTC.

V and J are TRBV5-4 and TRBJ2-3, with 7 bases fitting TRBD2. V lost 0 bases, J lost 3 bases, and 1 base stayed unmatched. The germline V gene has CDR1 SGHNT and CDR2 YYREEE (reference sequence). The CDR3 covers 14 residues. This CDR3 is CASSLELATDTQYF. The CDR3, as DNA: TGTGCCAGCAGCTTGGAACTAGCGACAGATACGCAGTATTTT. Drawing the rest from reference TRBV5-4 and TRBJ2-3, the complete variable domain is ETGVTQSPTHLIKTRGQQVTLRCSSQSGHNTVSWYQQALGQGPQFIFQYYREEENGRGNFPPRFSGLQFPNYSSELNVNALELDDSALYLCASSLELATDTQYFGPGTRLTVL.

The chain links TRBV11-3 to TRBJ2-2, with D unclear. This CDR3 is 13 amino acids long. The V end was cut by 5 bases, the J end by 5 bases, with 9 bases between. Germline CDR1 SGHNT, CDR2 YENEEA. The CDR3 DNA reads TGTGCCAGCAGCCCCACAAGAACCGGGGAGCTGTTTTTT. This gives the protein CASSPTRTGELFF.

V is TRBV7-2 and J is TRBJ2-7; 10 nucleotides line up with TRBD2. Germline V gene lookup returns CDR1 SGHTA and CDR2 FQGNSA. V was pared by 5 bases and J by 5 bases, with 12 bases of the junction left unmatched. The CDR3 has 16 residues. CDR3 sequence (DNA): TGTGCCAGCAGCCAGCCCCTAGCGGGGGCTTTAGACGAGCAGTACTTC. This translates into CASSQPLAGALDEQYF.

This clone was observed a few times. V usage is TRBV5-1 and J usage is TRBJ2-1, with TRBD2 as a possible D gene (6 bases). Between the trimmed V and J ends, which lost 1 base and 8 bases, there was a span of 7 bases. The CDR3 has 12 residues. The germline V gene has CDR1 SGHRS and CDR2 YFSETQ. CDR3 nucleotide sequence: TGCGCCAGCAGCTTGCCGGGGGATGAGCAGTTCTTC. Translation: CASSLPGDEQFF.

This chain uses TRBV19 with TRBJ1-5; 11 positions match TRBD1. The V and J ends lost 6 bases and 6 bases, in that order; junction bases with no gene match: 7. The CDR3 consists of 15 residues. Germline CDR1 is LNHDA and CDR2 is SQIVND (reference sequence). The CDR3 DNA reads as TGTGCCAGTAGAAGTGGACAGGGGGCGAGTCAGCCCCAGCATTTT. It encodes CASRSGQGASQPQHF.

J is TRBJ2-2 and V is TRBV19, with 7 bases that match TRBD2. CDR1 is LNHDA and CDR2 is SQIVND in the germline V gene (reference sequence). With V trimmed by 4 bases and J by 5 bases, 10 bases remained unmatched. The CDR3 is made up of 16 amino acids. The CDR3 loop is CASSTASGARTGELFF. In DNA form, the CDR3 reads TGTGCCAGTAGTACTGCTAGCGGAGCAAGGACCGGGGAGCTGTTTTTT.